What follows are 6 T cell receptor beta chains derived from one specimen sequenced in a study of blood T cell repertoires in COVID-19. Clones were sequenced by immunoSEQ multiplex PCR, and TCRdb holds only the in-frame ones, with some missing. The sample includes some 160,000 clones, roughly 90% of them seen just once. The sequenced sample was peripheral blood. These receptors originate from a man in his sixties with acute or convalescent COVID-19.

The chain employs TRBV7-2 and TRBJ2-7, with D maybe TRBD1 (5 bases). This CDR3 comprises 13 residues. V was shortened by 6 bases and J by 6 bases, with 15 bases between the two germline ends. Looked up from germline, CDR1 is SGHTA and CDR2 is FQGNSA. Here the CDR3 DNA reads TGTGCCAGCAGGACCCTCGCAGGGCCCGAGCAGTACTTC. As protein: CASRTLAGPEQYF.

This sequence joins TRBV20-1 and TRBJ2-3; TRBD2 matches at 9 bases. CDR3 length: 14 residues. With 3 bases clipped from V and 3 bases from J, the junction kept 4 bases outside the gene matches. Germline values: CDR1 DFQATT, CDR2 SNEGSKA (reference sequence). The CDR3 loop reads CSASDSGGTDTQYF. Written as DNA, the CDR3 is TGCAGTGCTAGTGATAGCGGGGGAACAGATACGCAGTATTTT.

The rearrangement joins TRBV10-2 to TRBJ1-2, with 7 positions matching TRBD1. Unmatched junction bases numbered 5, after V lost 6 bases and J lost 4 bases. Per the germline V gene, CDR1 is WSHSY and CDR2 is SAAADI. CDR3 size: 13 residues. The CDR3 region is CASSSSGGYGYTF. In DNA form, the CDR3 reads TGCGCCAGCAGCTCGTCAGGGGGCTATGGCTACACCTTC.

The J gene is TRBJ1-5, the V gene TRBV2; no reliable D call. CDR1 and CDR2 (germline): SNHLY, FYNNEI. V was shortened by 6 bases and J by 7 bases, with 7 bases between the two germline ends. The CDR3 is 11 residues long. The CDR3 loop is CASRAGQPQHF. CDR3 sequence (DNA): TGTGCCAGCAGGGCGGGACAGCCCCAGCATTTT.

This chain connects TRBV6-2 or TRBV6-3 to TRBJ2-1, with 16 bases lining up with TRBD2. There are 17 residues in the CDR3. Germline values: CDR1 MNHEY, CDR2 SVGEGT. V lost 2 bases to trimming and J lost 5 bases; unmatched junction nucleotides: 3. The CDR3 DNA reads as TGTGCCAGCAGTTACGGGACTAGCGGGGGGGCAAACAATGAGCAGTTCTTC. As protein: CASSYGTSGGANNEQFF.

The rearrangement uses TRBV30 and TRBJ1-4; 9 bases are shared with TRBD1. CDR1 and CDR2 from the germline V gene are GTSNPN and SVGIG (reference sequence). With V trimmed by 5 bases and J by 8 bases, 3 bases remained unmatched. The CDR3 extends over 12 amino acids. In DNA, the CDR3 is TGTGCCTGGCAGGGACAGGGAGAAAAACTGTTTTTT. It translates to CAWQGQGEKLFF.